This TCR beta chain is from a study of Ad26.COV2.S vaccination and SARS-CoV-2 variants. Generated by immunoSEQ multiplex PCR, the TCRdb table keeps only in-frame clones and is missing some. The sample holds more than 300,000 clones, about 82% seen once. In this sample, this clone turned up many times. Described treatment: roughly 20 received Ad26.COV2.S at low or high dose, single or two shots; 5 received placebo; per-sample allocation not given. Material that was analyzed had been drawn on day 63 after the first vaccine or placebo injection. The length of the CDR3 is 13 residues. CDR1 LNHDA and CDR2 SQIVND come from the germline V gene (reference sequence). Trimming removed 2 bases from V and 5 bases from J; junction bases left unmatched: 2.

Sequenced here: peripheral blood, sampled in a trial of Ad26.COV2.S vaccine versus placebo. The chain uses TRBV19 and TRBJ1-1, with 7 nucleotides matching TRBD1. The origin of this receptor is a person aged 18-65 years who received the Ad26.COV2.S COVID-19 vaccine or a placebo. CDR3: CASSIRQGTEAFF. DNA of the CDR3: TGTGCCAGTAGTATAAGACAGGGAACTGAAGCTTTCTTT.